This entry features one TCR beta chain sequence. Its recognized antigen is unknown. Per-base qualities were not stored, and no clone one base away is much larger. This sample is drawn from a study of response to subunit inactivated influenza vaccine (dated by TCRdb to the late 2010s). In terms of the full investigation: Deep quantitative T cell receptor repertoire profiling was used in the study to track responses to a trivalent subunit inactivated influenza vaccine.

The library came from RT-PCR. This sample was sequenced with an Illumina HiSeq 2500. TCRdb reanalyzed the raw reads on its own, using fastp at Q25 for trimming and MiXCR for clone calling, and kept in-frame beta chains. Every distinct CDR3 protein forms one entry, paired with its most common genes and DNA. The sample contains more than 700,000 distinct CDR3 sequences, 20% to 25% of them found a single time. Clones ranked in the top ten supply roughly 10% of the sample. The research as a whole found: The authors proposed that each seasonal influenza vaccination may bring in only a limited number of new T cells.

V is reduced by 0 bases and J by 5 bases, leaving a spacing of 13 bases between them. The CDR3 measures 16 amino acids from cysteine to phenylalanine. The sequence is cut down to CDR3 DNA, 48 bases in frame from base 1. Via the germline V gene, CDR1 is LGHNA and CDR2 YSLEER. Sequenced here: PBMCs from blood, sampled 5 days after vaccination. The TCR comes from a man between 50 and 59 years old who received an inactivated influenza vaccine. Donor details come from another sample of the same person, matched by shared clones. The chain employs TRBV4-3 and TRBJ2-2; the D gene assignment is perhaps TRBD1 or TRBD2, with each matching 5 bases. The CDR3 in this case is CASSQDARGRTGELFF. The nucleotide sequence is TGCGCCAGCAGCCAAGATGCGAGGGGCCGAACCGGGGAGCTGTTTTTT.